This TCR beta chain is drawn from a study of OX40 agonist ivuxolimab in advanced cancers. Across the whole study: Six ivuxolimab dose levels, 0.01 to 10 mg/kg, were given intravenously every 2 weeks. Partial responses were seen in three patients, one with hepatocellular carcinoma and two with cutaneous melanoma.

This CDR3 comprises 14 residues. Trimming cost V 5 bases and J 10 bases, with 18 bases left between them. Germline V CDR1 and CDR2: MNHEY, SVGAGI. This table comes from immunoSEQ multiplex PCR, and its TCRdb copy is limited to in-frame clones, with some not included. The sample has some 96,000 clones, around nine tenths seen once. This TCR derives from an adult with an advanced solid tumor such as melanoma, head and neck, liver or kidney cancer. The specimen was CD4+ or CD8+ T cells sorted from blood, collected in a trial of the OX40 agonist ivuxolimab. The rearrangement uses TRBV6-5 and TRBJ2-1; D is unclear. The DNA of the CDR3 is TGTGCCAGCAGTCCCAACAAGGCTCAAGGCGAGCAGTTCTTC. This codes for CASSPNKAQGEQFF.